One and the same sample provided the 14 T cell receptor beta chains below, sequenced in a study of blood T cell repertoires in COVID-19. Only in-frame clones appear in the TCRdb table, and some are missing; sequencing was by immunoSEQ multiplex PCR. Of approximately 170,000 clones listed, around 85% are singletons. Source material: peripheral blood. These receptors came from a woman aged 60 to 75 with COVID-19, enrolled during active disease.

This chain joins TRBV7-2 and TRBJ1-2; 8 bases match TRBD1. Per the germline V gene, CDR1 is SGHTA and CDR2 is FQGNSA. This CDR3 spans 16 amino acids. V lost 4 bases and J lost 0; bases outside the gene matches: 7. CDR3 loop: CASSYNNRGSNYGYTF. CDR3 coding DNA: TGTGCCAGCAGCTATAATAACAGGGGGTCTAACTATGGCTACACCTTC.

The CDR3: CATSRDPGSGANVLTF. The DNA for the CDR3 is TGTGCCACCAGCAGAGATCCAGGCTCTGGGGCCAACGTCCTGACTTTC. The chain is built from TRBV15 and TRBJ2-6; D is ambiguous. The V gene lost 0 bases and the J gene lost 0 bases, with 6 bases spanning the gap. The CDR3 extends over 16 amino acids. CDR1 is LNHNV and CDR2 is YYDKDF in the germline V gene (reference sequence).

The chain recombines TRBV12-3 or TRBV12-4 with TRBJ2-7; 8 bases map to TRBD2. With V trimmed by 7 bases and J by 5 bases, 7 bases remained unmatched. The length of the CDR3 is 13 residues. The CDR3 DNA sequence: TGTGCCAGCAACCTCGGGGGGGCGAACGAGCAGTACTTC. Its protein product is CASNLGGANEQYF.

The rearrangement links TRBV2 to TRBJ1-4, with D possibly matching TRBD1 (5 bases). V was pared by 4 bases and J by 4 bases, with 7 bases between. The CDR3 totals 13 residues. Germline CDR1 is SNHLY and CDR2 is FYNNEI. The CDR3, as DNA: TGTGCCAGCAGTGTACAGGATAATGAAAAACTGTTTTTT. Its translation: CASSVQDNEKLFF.

J is TRBJ2-3 and V is TRBV12-5, with TRBD2 identical over 10 bases. The J segment lost 11 bases and the V segment lost 1 base, leaving 0 bases of the junction unmatched. CDR3 length equals 12 residues. Germline CDR1 is LGHNT and CDR2 is FRNRAP. CDR3: CASGLGLAGQYF. In nucleotides, the CDR3 is TGTGCTAGTGGTTTGGGACTAGCGGGGCAGTATTTT.

This clone was seen just once. V is TRBV13 and J is TRBJ1-6; D unresolved. Trimming shortened V by 2 bases and J by 7 bases, and 6 bases separated the two germline ends. This CDR3 spans 13 amino acids. Germline V gene lookup returns CDR1 PRHDT and CDR2 FYEKMQ (reference sequence). The CDR3 nucleotides read TGTGCCAGCAGCTTACCCCCAAATTCACCCCTCCACTTT. Residues: CASSLPPNSPLHF. The whole variable domain, remainder taken from reference TRBV13 and TRBJ1-6, is AAGVIQSPRHLIKEKRETATLKCYPIPRHDTVYWYQQGPGQDPQFLISFYEKMQSDKGSIPDRFSAQQFSDYHSELNMSSLELGDSALYFCASSLPPNSPLHFGNGTRLTVT.

This clone is a singleton in its sample. This chain joins TRBV24-1 and TRBJ1-1; tentative D call: TRBD1 (6 bases). V lost 5 bases and J lost 0, with 9 bases in between. The CDR3 spans 14 residues. Germline V CDR1 and CDR2: KGHDR, SFDVKD. CDR3 residues: CATSGDTMNTEAFF. As DNA, the CDR3 is TGTGCCACCAGTGGGGACACCATGAACACTGAAGCTTTCTTT.

The J gene is TRBJ1-2, the V gene TRBV18; D unresolved. Germline V gene data show CDR1 as KGHSH and CDR2 as LQKENI. This CDR3 spans 16 amino acids. The V end lost 1 base, the J end lost 4 bases, and 16 bases lay between the germline ends. CDR3 sequence (DNA): TGTGCCAGCTCACCACGGGTCTCGGAGAGGGCCTATGGCTACACCTTC. It is translated as CASSPRVSERAYGYTF.

The V call is TRBV28, the J call TRBJ1-5; D is ambiguous. V lost 8 bases to trimming and J lost 7 bases, with 15 bases between them. Germline CDR1 is MDHEN and CDR2 is SYDVKM. The CDR3 covers 13 residues. CDR3 coding DNA: TGTGCCAGCCTGGGCGGGTCAGGCCAGCCCCAGCATTTT. The encoded protein is CASLGGSGQPQHF.

The chain is built from TRBV7-2 and TRBJ2-3; TRBD1 agrees at 7 bases. The CDR3 totals 16 residues. V was pared by 5 bases and J by 2 bases, with 10 bases of the junction left unmatched. The germline V gene encodes CDR1 SGHTA and CDR2 FQGNSA. The CDR3 loop reads CASSRYTGANTDTQYF. The CDR3, as DNA: TGTGCCAGCAGCCGCTATACAGGGGCTAACACAGATACGCAGTATTTT.

V usage is TRBV24-1 and J usage is TRBJ2-1, with D possibly TRBD2 on 6 matching bases. Germline loops: CDR1 KGHDR, CDR2 SFDVKD. The CDR3 totals 15 residues. V dropped 0 bases and J dropped 5 bases, with 10 bases sitting between them. The CDR3 sequence is CATSDLGRENNEQFF. The CDR3 DNA follows: TGTGCCACCAGTGATTTGGGGCGGGAAAACAATGAGCAGTTCTTC.

V gene TRBV5-1 combines with J gene TRBJ1-1; TRBD1 matches at 8 bases. Germline values: CDR1 SGHRS, CDR2 YFSETQ. The ends lost 2 bases at V and 3 bases at J; junction bases unmatched: 12. The CDR3 is 17 amino acids. The CDR3 is CASSFLTPGQAYTEAFF. The CDR3 DNA follows: TGCGCCAGCAGCTTTCTGACACCGGGACAGGCTTACACTGAAGCTTTCTTT.

The count of this clone is one. V is TRBV28 and J is TRBJ2-2, with D unclear. Germline-derived CDR1 and CDR2 are MDHEN and SYDVKM. Trimming pared 6 bases from V and 6 bases from J, leaving 11 bases between. The CDR3 sequence is 13 residues long. The CDR3 sequence: CASSQLNPGELFF. The DNA for the CDR3 is TGTGCCAGCAGCCAACTAAACCCCGGGGAGCTGTTTTTT.

The rearrangement joins TRBV3-1 (or the pseudogene TRBV3-2) to TRBJ1-5; no definite D call. This CDR3 has 15 residues. Trimming stripped 5 bases from V and 7 bases from J, with 18 bases between. From germline, CDR1 is LGHDT and CDR2 YNNKEL (reference sequence). CDR3 sequence reads: CASSRWAGEEQPQHF. The CDR3 region has the DNA TGTGCCAGCAGCAGGTGGGCTGGGGAGGAACAGCCCCAGCATTTT.